This section outlines one T cell receptor beta chain sequence together with its context. Its target is not known. All donors participated as healthy donors of bone marrow. Per germline, CDR1 SGHRS and CDR2 YFSETQ. The V and J ends lost 3 bases and 4 bases, in that order; junction bases with no gene match: 4. The CDR3 loop spans 15 amino acids. The sample comes from a study of cytomegalovirus exposure and HLA in healthy donors. Primers: 60 Vbeta forward and 13 Jbeta reverse. Sequencing used immunoSEQ multiplex PCR; TCRdb keeps in-frame clones, though not all of them. The sample contains about 170,000 clones, roughly 78% of which appear only once. Study observations and caveats: Associated with HLA alleles at 0.05 false discovery rate in a later analysis were 17,000 or so TCR beta sequences. As a later analysis showed, a missense DCLRE1C variant was linked to trimming of TCR beta V- and J-genes. Analyses of presence and absence presupposed an approximately uniform sequencing depth across donors.

This clonotype was sampled from a man aged 40-49 years in good health and CMV-seropositive. The material sequenced was PBMCs. The J gene is TRBJ2-2, the V gene TRBV5-1, with 9 bases matching TRBD1. Written as DNA, the CDR3 is TGCGCCAGCAGCTGGACAGGGGCGAGCACCGGGGAGCTGTTTTTT. Its protein product is CASSWTGASTGELFF.